What follows are 20 T cell receptor beta chains derived from one specimen sequenced in a study of cytomegalovirus exposure and HLA in healthy donors. Clones were sequenced by immunoSEQ multiplex PCR, and TCRdb holds only the in-frame ones, with some missing. The sample consists of 300,000 to 400,000 clones, about nine tenths of them appearing once. Sequencing used PBMCs. The receptors come from a woman between 18 and 29 years old in good health and CMV-seronegative.

The CDR3 protein is CASSSTSVPNTGELFF. Written as DNA, the CDR3 is TGTGCCAGCAGTTCTACCAGCGTACCGAACACCGGGGAGCTGTTTTTT. The chain joins TRBV6-6 to TRBJ2-2; D gene unclear. Germline CDR1 reads MNHNY; CDR2 reads SVGAGI (reference sequence). Between the trimmed V and J ends, which lost 4 bases and 0 bases, there was a span of 12 bases. CDR3 length: 16 amino acids.

The chain uses TRBV11-2 and TRBJ2-7; TRBD2 matches 14 bases. The CDR3 contains 15 residues. V trimming: 4 bases; J trimming: 5 bases; junction bases outside the gene matches: 4. Per germline, CDR1 SGHAT and CDR2 FQNNGV. CDR3 coding DNA: TGTGCCAGCAGCTGGACTAGCGGGAGGCCCGACGAGCAGTACTTC. Translation: CASSWTSGRPDEQYF. Supplemented by reference TRBV11-2 and TRBJ2-7, the full variable domain reads EAGVAQSPRYKIIEKRQSVAFWCNPISGHATLYWYQQILGQGPKLLIQFQNNGVVDDSQLPKDRFSAERLKGVDSTLKIQPAKLEDSAVYLCASSWTSGRPDEQYFGPGTRLTVT.

V and J are TRBV6-1 and TRBJ2-1; possibly TRBD2 for D (5 bases). V dropped 2 bases and J dropped 9 bases, with 17 bases sitting between them. The length of the CDR3 is 15 residues. Germline V gene sequence: CDR1 MNHNS, CDR2 SASEGT. CDR3 residues: CASSELGSRVGEQFF. The CDR3 DNA is TGTGCCAGCAGTGAATTGGGATCGCGGGTCGGTGAGCAGTTCTTC.

DNA of the CDR3: TGTGCCAGCAGTTTTGGGGCCTCCTACGAGCAGTACTTC. Translated: CASSFGASYEQYF. This chain connects TRBV28 to TRBJ2-7, with D possibly being TRBD1 (5 bases). The CDR3 loop spans 13 amino acids. V was clipped by 3 bases and J by 0 bases, with 6 bases between them. Germline lookup yields CDR1 MDHEN and CDR2 SYDVKM.

V is TRBV2 and J is TRBJ2-4, with D unclear. Germline V gene data show CDR1 as SNHLY and CDR2 as FYNNEI. The CDR3 loop spans 16 amino acids. Trimming removed 6 bases from V and 0 bases from J, with 15 bases in between. The CDR3 DNA follows: TGTGCCAGCAGGCCATACAGTCACCTAGCCAAAAACATTCAGTACTTC. Its translation is CASRPYSHLAKNIQYF.

The CDR3 DNA follows: TGCGCCAGCAGCCGTGGACAGGGGGACTACAATGAGCAGTTCTTC. This encodes CASSRGQGDYNEQFF. This chain joins TRBV4-1 and TRBJ2-1, with 10 bases that match TRBD1. CDR1 and CDR2 from the germline V gene are MGHRA and YSYEKL. CDR3 length equals 15 residues. The J segment lost 3 bases and the V segment lost 4 bases, leaving 3 bases of the junction unmatched.

The chain carries TRBV4-1 and TRBJ2-7, with D uncertain. Per the germline V gene, CDR1 is MGHRA and CDR2 is YSYEKL. This CDR3 is built from 14 residues. The V and J ends lost 0 bases and 3 bases respectively, with 9 bases between them. The CDR3 nucleotides are TGCGCCAGCAGCCAAGACGTCAGGCTCTACGAGCAGTACTTC. Translation: CASSQDVRLYEQYF.

The J gene is TRBJ2-5, the V gene TRBV7-8; 13 nucleotides line up with TRBD2. The germline gives CDR1 SGHVS, CDR2 FQNEAQ. Unmatched junction bases numbered 10, after V lost 4 bases and J lost 5 bases. CDR3 size: 17 residues. The DNA of the CDR3 is TGTGCCAGCAGCTCCCTGTTACTAGCGGGGGGGCCGGAGACCCAGTACTTC. Its translation: CASSSLLLAGGPETQYF.

The chain uses TRBV4-1 and TRBJ2-1; the D gene is possibly TRBD1 (5 bases). Trimming took off 0 bases at V and 3 bases at J, with 12 bases between the two ends. The germline CDR1 and CDR2 sequences are MGHRA and YSYEKL. The CDR3 totals 16 residues. The CDR3 here is CASSQDLTGHYNEQFF. In DNA, the CDR3 is TGCGCCAGCAGCCAAGATCTAACCGGACACTACAATGAGCAGTTCTTC.

The CDR3 reads CASSVPGGTDFSGTPSYEQYF. CDR3 nucleotide sequence: TGTGCCAGCAGTGTCCCCGGCGGGACAGATTTCTCCGGGACCCCTTCCTACGAGCAGTACTTC. V is TRBV2 and J is TRBJ2-7, with D tentatively TRBD1 (7 bases). Trimming left V 4 bases short and J 1 base short, with 32 bases between. The CDR3 extends over 21 amino acids. CDR1 SNHLY and CDR2 FYNNEI come from the germline V gene.

The chain employs TRBV2 and TRBJ1-1; 10 bases map to TRBD1. This CDR3 has 16 residues. The germline CDR1 and CDR2 sequences are SNHLY and FYNNEI. V shed 3 bases and J 4 bases; nucleotides not matched to a gene: 8. The CDR3 coding sequence is TGTGCCAGCAGTGATCCGGGACAGGGGAGAATCACTGAAGCTTTCTTT. Translating gives CASSDPGQGRITEAFF.

As concerns this clone: Within the sample, other DNA sequences also encode this same CDR3. CDR3 sequence reads: CASSPHGGDTDTQYF. CDR3 bases: TGTGCCAGCAGCCCCCACGGGGGGGACACAGATACGCAGTATTTT. The rearrangement joins TRBV13 to TRBJ2-3, with 8 bases that match TRBD2. The V segment lost 5 bases and the J segment 2 bases; nucleotides outside the gene matches: 6. This CDR3 contains 15 residues. CDR1 PRHDT and CDR2 FYEKMQ come from the germline V gene (reference sequence).

The chain links TRBV7-2 to TRBJ1-5; TRBD1 aligns across 9 bases. There are 15 residues in the CDR3. Germline values: CDR1 SGHTA, CDR2 FQGNSA. With 5 bases clipped from V and 2 bases from J, the junction kept 4 bases outside the gene matches. CDR3 nucleotides: TGTGCCAGCAGCGAGGACAGGGGCGGCAATCAGCCCCAGCATTTT. Translation: CASSEDRGGNQPQHF. The variable domain in full, completed from reference TRBV7-2 and TRBJ1-5, reads GAGVSQSPSNKVTEKGKDVELRCDPISGHTALYWYRQSLGQGLEFLIYFQGNSAPDKSGLPSDRFSAERTGGSVSTLTIQRTQQEDSAVYLCASSEDRGGNQPQHFGDGTRLSIL.

The chain is built from TRBV28 and TRBJ2-5, with D perhaps matching TRBD1 (6 bases). CDR3 length: 19 residues. Looked up from germline, CDR1 is MDHEN and CDR2 is SYDVKM. V lost 5 bases to trimming and J lost 1 base, with 26 bases between them. The CDR3 is CASSKGGRWAEKLQETQYF. CDR3 in DNA: TGTGCCAGCAGTAAAGGGGGTCGGTGGGCAGAGAAACTCCAAGAGACCCAGTACTTC. Together with reference TRBV28 and TRBJ2-5, the CDR3 gives the full variable domain: DVKVTQSSRYLVKRTGEKVFLECVQDMDHENMFWYRQDPGLGLRLIYFSYDVKMKEKGDIPEGYSVSREKKERFSLILESASTNQTSMYLCASSKGGRWAEKLQETQYFGPGTRLLVL.

This sequence joins TRBV5-1 and TRBJ2-7; D possibly corresponds to TRBD1 (6 bases). V dropped 2 bases and J dropped 5 bases, with 14 bases sitting between them. The germline gives CDR1 SGHRS, CDR2 YFSETQ. The CDR3 is 14 amino acids. CDR3: CASSFRTGFDEQYF. The DNA for the CDR3 is TGCGCCAGCAGCTTCCGAACAGGGTTTGACGAGCAGTACTTC.

This chain links TRBV27 with TRBJ2-3; 11 nucleotides agree with TRBD2. The CDR3 spans 16 residues. Unmatched junction bases numbered 6, after V lost 3 bases and J lost 4 bases. Germline assignment: CDR1 MNHEY and CDR2 SMNVEV (reference sequence). This CDR3 reads CASSLAKTSGADTQYF. CDR3 bases: TGTGCCAGCAGTTTGGCCAAGACTAGCGGGGCAGATACGCAGTATTTT.

The rearrangement links TRBV5-6 to TRBJ1-2; 8 bases align to TRBD1. Germline CDR1 SGHDT, CDR2 YYEEEE. J gave up 0 bases and V 3 bases, and 1 base lay outside the gene matches. This CDR3 spans 14 amino acids. CDR3 amino acids: CASSWTGTNYGYTF. For the CDR3, the DNA is TGTGCCAGCAGCTGGACAGGGACTAACTATGGCTACACCTTC. The full variable domain, with the rest looked up from reference TRBV5-6 and TRBJ1-2, is DAGVTQSPTHLIKTRGQQVTLRCSPKSGHDTVSWYQQALGQGPQFIFQYYEEEERQRGNFPDRFSGHQFPNYSSELNVNALLLGDSALYLCASSWTGTNYGYTFGSGTRLTVV.

Here the CDR3 DNA reads TGTGCCAGCAGTTTAGGGACAGGACCTACCTACGAGCAGTACTTC. Translating it yields CASSLGTGPTYEQYF. The chain couples TRBV6-5 to TRBJ2-7; 8 bases align to TRBD1. Trimming took 4 bases from V and 2 from J; bases not matched to a gene: 7. CDR1 MNHEY and CDR2 SVGAGI come from the germline V gene. The CDR3 is 15 residues long.

This clone was seen only once. The chain has TRBV5-6 and TRBJ1-2, with TRBD1 identical over 8 bases. Germline CDR1 and CDR2: SGHDT and YYEEEE. This CDR3 contains 18 residues. V lost 4 bases to trimming and J lost 4 bases; unmatched junction nucleotides: 18. The CDR3 region has the DNA TGTGCCAGCAGCCTAAGTCGACAGGGGTATGATGCTATCTATGGCTACACCTTC. Encoded protein: CASSLSRQGYDAIYGYTF.

The chain is built from TRBV19 and TRBJ2-5; D may be TRBD2 (5 bases). V was cut by 6 bases and J by 7 bases, with 18 bases left in between. This CDR3 spans 14 amino acids. Germline lookup yields CDR1 LNHDA and CDR2 SQIVND (reference sequence). CDR3 nucleotides: TGTGCCAGTAGGACGGCGGGCGAATTGGGGACCCAGTACTTC. As protein: CASRTAGELGTQYF.